One sample yielded the 14 T cell receptor beta chains listed below, sequenced in a study of Ad26.COV2.S vaccination and SARS-CoV-2 variants. The treatment: approximately 18 received Ad26.COV2.S at low or high dose, single or two shots; 5 received placebo; per-sample allocation not given. Sampling occurred on day 63 after the first vaccine or placebo injection. TCRdb's copy holds only in-frame clones and misses some; the assay was immunoSEQ multiplex PCR. Of 290,000 or so clones listed, 87% are singletons. The material was peripheral blood, obtained in a trial of Ad26.COV2.S vaccine versus placebo. These receptors originate from a person aged 18-65 years who received the Ad26.COV2.S COVID-19 vaccine or a placebo.

The chain combines TRBV19 with TRBJ2-5; D gene uncertain. This CDR3 comprises 12 residues. Germline loops: CDR1 LNHDA, CDR2 SQIVND (reference sequence). V lost 3 bases and J lost 1, with 3 bases in between. As DNA, the CDR3 is TGTGCCAGTAGTATCGCCCAAGAGACCCAGTACTTC. Residues: CASSIAQETQYF.

The chain links TRBV30 to TRBJ1-4, with TRBD1 matching 8 bases. The V and J ends lost 6 bases and 8 bases, in that order; junction bases with no gene match: 11. The CDR3 is 14 amino acids. The V gene's germline CDR1 is GTSNPN and CDR2 SVGIG (reference sequence). The CDR3 spells CACKNRDRREKLFF. CDR3 bases: TGTGCCTGTAAAAACCGGGACAGGCGGGAAAAACTGTTTTTT.

The chain has TRBV5-3 and TRBJ1-1; D unclear. TRBV5-3 is sorted into the ORF group, with uncertain function. This CDR3 is 12 amino acids long. Trimming pared 2 bases from V and 3 bases from J, leaving 5 bases between. CDR3 nucleotides: TGTGCCAGAAGCTTATGGGACACTGAAGCTTTCTTT. It encodes CARSLWDTEAFF.

The rearrangement links TRBV4-3 to TRBJ1-6; 10 bases fit TRBD1. Unmatched junction bases numbered 2, after V lost 0 bases and J lost 6 bases. Germline V gene lookup returns CDR1 LGHNA and CDR2 YSLEER. CDR3 length equals 16 residues. The CDR3 is CASSQDRDRGNSPLHF. The CDR3 region has the DNA TGCGCCAGCAGCCAAGACCGGGACAGGGGTAATTCACCCCTCCACTTT.

The rearrangement links TRBV20-1 to TRBJ1-1; D unresolved. Germline CDR1 reads DFQATT; CDR2 reads SNEGSKA (reference sequence). The CDR3 has 11 residues. For the CDR3, the DNA is TGCAGCAGTTCGCGTGGCGCTGAAGCTTTCTTT. It is translated as CSSSRGAEAFF.

The chain links TRBV5-4 to TRBJ2-7, with 10 positions matching TRBD2. Unmatched junction bases numbered 9, after V lost 0 bases and J lost 6 bases. Germline CDR1 reads SGHNT; CDR2 reads YYREEE (reference sequence). There are 16 residues in the CDR3. CDR3: CASSLDGAGGTGEQYF. In DNA, the CDR3 is TGTGCCAGCAGCTTGGATGGAGCGGGAGGGACGGGCGAGCAGTACTTC.

The rearrangement uses TRBV6-5 and TRBJ2-7; 7 bases agree with TRBD1. The CDR3 runs 15 residues. Germline loops: CDR1 MNHEY, CDR2 SVGAGI. Trimming took 6 bases from V and 0 from J; bases not matched to a gene: 8. The CDR3 sequence: CASSPTGLSSYEQYF. The CDR3 DNA reads as TGTGCCAGCAGCCCGACAGGGCTCAGCTCCTACGAGCAGTACTTC.

The chain couples TRBV15 to TRBJ1-5; no firm D call. This CDR3 has 16 amino acids. Germline V gene data show CDR1 as LNHNV and CDR2 as YYDKDF (reference sequence). V lost 0 bases to trimming and J lost 4 bases, with 13 bases between them. The CDR3 nucleotides are TGTGCCACCAGCAGAGAAGGTCAGTGGGGTAATCAGCCCCAGCATTTT. It translates to CATSREGQWGNQPQHF.

The genes are TRBV19 and TRBJ1-2; 11 bases align to TRBD1. The V gene end was trimmed by 3 bases and the J gene end by 7 bases; junction bases not matched to a gene: 7. CDR3 length equals 15 residues. Germline CDR1 and CDR2: LNHDA and SQIVND (reference sequence). The CDR3 bases are TGTGCCAGTAGTATCTCCAGGACAGGGGGCGTTGGCTACACCTTC. This encodes CASSISRTGGVGYTF. Full variable domain (missing parts from reference TRBV19 and TRBJ1-2): DGGITQSPKYLFRKEGQNVTLSCEQNLNHDAMYWYRQDPGQGLRLIYYSQIVNDFQKGDIAEGYSVSREKKESFPLTVTSAQKNPTAFYLCASSISRTGGVGYTFGSGTRLTVV.

The CDR3 here is CASSPQGFSGNTIYF. The CDR3 DNA sequence: TGTGCCAGCAGCCCACAGGGATTCTCTGGAAACACCATATATTTT. V is TRBV6-5 and J is TRBJ1-3; possible D gene TRBD1, 6 bases. Trimming pared 6 bases from V and 0 bases from J, leaving 12 bases between. CDR1 MNHEY and CDR2 SVGAGI come from the germline V gene. CDR3 length: 15 residues.

The gene calls are TRBV18 and TRBJ1-1; 8 positions agree with TRBD1. J lost 1 base, V lost 5 bases, and 6 bases had no gene match. This CDR3 is 15 amino acids long. Per germline, CDR1 KGHSH and CDR2 LQKENI. CDR3 sequence: CASSTTGQGNTEAFF. Written as DNA, the CDR3 is TGTGCCAGCTCAACCACCGGACAGGGGAACACTGAAGCTTTCTTT.

The chain uses TRBV3-1 (or the pseudogene TRBV3-2) and TRBJ2-1; 8 nucleotides agree with TRBD2. After removal of 1 base from V and 12 bases from J, the junction contained 8 bases not matched to a gene. The V gene's germline CDR1 is LGHDT and CDR2 YNNKEL (reference sequence). The CDR3 extends over 14 amino acids. CDR3 DNA sequence: TGTGCCAGCAGCCAAGGGACCCGCCGGGAGGGGCAGTTCTTC. This gives the protein CASSQGTRREGQFF.

The chain employs TRBV4-1 and TRBJ1-6; 7 bases are shared with TRBD1. Germline values: CDR1 MGHRA, CDR2 YSYEKL. This CDR3 region has 16 residues. Trimming at V came to 3 bases and at J to 7 bases, leaving 9 bases not matched to a gene. The CDR3 DNA reads TGCGCCAGCAGCCATTCAGCGGGACAGAGGAATTCACCCCTCCACTTT. Amino acids: CASSHSAGQRNSPLHF.

The V and J genes are TRBV7-7 and TRBJ2-7; TRBD2 matches at 7 bases. This CDR3 spans 18 amino acids. Trimming cost V 5 bases and J 3 bases; bases outside gene matches: 19. Germline assignment: CDR1 SSHAT and CDR2 FNYEAQ (reference sequence). The CDR3 here is CASSRPKGRGRESYEQYF. In DNA, the CDR3 is TGTGCCAGCAGCCGTCCCAAAGGGAGGGGAAGGGAAAGCTACGAGCAGTACTTC.